One and the same sample provided the 30 T cell receptor beta chains below, sequenced in a study of regulatory T cells in long-lasting Graves disease. Time point indicated: persistent/refractory GD, antithyroid drugs over 5 years with positive TRAb. The TCR library used RNA extracted from PBMCs. For TCR beta, libraries came from iRepertoire HTBI primers and Arm-PCR of CDR3 regions. TCRdb reanalysed the multiplex PCR reads using MiXCR and keeps one entry per CDR3 protein. The table includes 400,000 to 500,000 distinct CDR3 sequences, around a fifth detected once. Sequences were derived from peripheral blood mononuclear cells (PBMCs), sampled when the disease was refractory, from a patient treated with antithyroid drugs. Receptors originate from a female donor with Graves disease.

On this clonotype itself: This may stem from a read error, because a much larger clone lies one nucleotide away. This chain links TRBV6-9 with TRBJ2-7, with 11 bases matching TRBD2. Germline assignment: CDR1 MNHGY and CDR2 SVAAGI. The CDR3 has 15 residues. The CDR3 is CASSYDSGGAYAQYF. The CDR3 DNA follows: TGTGCCAGCAGTTACGATAGCGGGGGGGCCTACGCGCAGTACTTC.

This chain's CDR3 is CASSRAGAEQPQHF. DNA for the CDR3: TGTGCCAGCAGCCGCGCAGGGGCAGAACAGCCCCAGCATTTT. This chain links TRBV7-9 with TRBJ1-5; D might be TRBD1 (6 bases). CDR3 length: 14 residues. The V and J ends lost 5 bases and 7 bases respectively, with 15 bases between them. CDR1 SEHNR and CDR2 FQNEAQ come from the germline V gene (reference sequence).

The J gene is TRBJ2-6, the V gene TRBV7-3; D is ambiguous. The germline V gene encodes CDR1 SGHTA and CDR2 FQGTGA. V was trimmed by 5 bases and J by 0 bases, leaving 11 bases between them. CDR3 size: 16 residues. CDR3 residues: CASSPDRNSGANVLTF. The CDR3 DNA sequence: TGTGCCAGCAGCCCGGACCGAAACTCTGGGGCCAACGTCCTGACTTTC.

Ten or more counts support this clonotype. The gene calls are TRBV7-2 and TRBJ1-1; D is unresolved. Trimming left V 1 base short and J 6 bases short, with 9 bases between. The germline V gene encodes CDR1 SGHTA and CDR2 FQGNSA. CDR3 length equals 13 residues. The CDR3 bases are TGTGCCAGCAGCTTAGGAGGACGGCCTGAAGCTTTCTTT. This sequence encodes CASSLGGRPEAFF.

The rearrangement links TRBV19 to TRBJ1-1; 11 positions match TRBD1. The CDR3 is 14 residues long. Trimming cost V 5 bases and J 11 bases; bases outside gene matches: 10. Germline V CDR1 and CDR2: LNHDA, SQIVND (reference sequence). Here the CDR3 DNA reads TGTGCCAGTAGTGCCAACCGGGACAGGGGGGCCGCTTTCTTT. Translation gives CASSANRDRGAAFF.

This clonotype was recorded at least ten times. The chain couples TRBV3-1 to TRBJ2-6; D is tentatively TRBD1 or TRBD2 (5 bases each). With 4 bases removed from V and 2 bases from J, the gap between germline ends came to 15 bases. Germline V gene sequence: CDR1 LGHDT, CDR2 YNNKEL (reference sequence). This CDR3 has 17 residues. Here the CDR3 DNA reads TGTGCCAGCAGCCTAGGGACGGGGATCGCTGGGGCCAACGTCCTGACTTTC. Translating gives CASSLGTGIAGANVLTF.

The chain has TRBV6-2 or TRBV6-3 and TRBJ2-6, with D possibly being TRBD2 (5 bases). The germline V gene has CDR1 MNHEY and CDR2 SVGEGT. The CDR3 runs 18 residues. V was pared by 4 bases and J by 1 base, with 17 bases between. The CDR3 region is CASSSGAGSGSGANVLTF. The DNA of the CDR3 is TGTGCCAGCAGTTCTGGCGCGGGCTCCGGGTCTGGGGCCAACGTCCTGACTTTC.

There are many counts of this clonotype. CDR3 region: CASSSRDQPNQPQHF. CDR3 nucleotides: TGTGCCAGCAGTTCCAGGGACCAACCTAATCAGCCCCAGCATTTT. The rearrangement joins TRBV12-3 or TRBV12-4 to TRBJ1-5; tentatively, D is TRBD1 (5 bases). The CDR3 extends over 15 amino acids. V shed 4 bases and J shed 4 bases, with 14 bases lying between them.

Only a few counts were recorded for this clonotype. This rearrangement joins TRBV24-1 to TRBJ1-1, with D unresolved. CDR3 length equals 13 residues. The V gene's germline CDR1 is KGHDR and CDR2 SFDVKD. The germline V and J ends were trimmed by 6 bases and 0 bases, with 7 bases remaining between them. The CDR3 DNA sequence: TGTGCCACCAGTCCGGGTCTGAACACTGAAGCTTTCTTT. It specifies CATSPGLNTEAFF.

A few counts support this clonotype. A read error may be the cause here, since a much bigger clone is one base away. The V and J genes are TRBV2 and TRBJ2-5, with D tentatively TRBD1 (6 bases). The CDR3 runs to 15 residues. The germline CDR1 and CDR2 sequences are SNHLY and FYNNEI. V lost 5 bases and J lost 4, with 17 bases in between. For the CDR3, the DNA is TGTGCCAGCAGTATCCCCAGGGGCGGCGGAGAGACCCAGTACTTC. Translated, it gives CASSIPRGGGETQYF.

Comment on this clonotype: A much larger clone lies a single base off, so this may be a read error. V and J are TRBV28 and TRBJ1-4; 7 bases are shared with TRBD1. Germline CDR1 is MDHEN and CDR2 is SYDVKM. This CDR3 is built from 17 residues. This CDR3 reads CASSSPTGRMTNGKLFF. The CDR3, as DNA: TGTGCCAGCAGTTCACCGACAGGGAGGATGACTAATGGAAAACTGTTTTTT.

V is TRBV12-3 or TRBV12-4 and J is TRBJ2-1, with D perhaps matching TRBD1 or TRBD2 (6 bases each). V was pared by 5 bases and J by 9 bases, with 20 bases between. The CDR3 consists of 15 residues. In nucleotides, the CDR3 is TGTGCCAGCAGTAAACACGGGGGCTCACAGTTTGAGCAGTTCTTC. It codes for CASSKHGGSQFEQFF.

This clonotype was picked up a small number of times. The chain uses TRBV6-2 or TRBV6-3 and TRBJ2-3; 7 bases agree with TRBD2. CDR1 and CDR2 from the germline V gene are MNHEY and SVGEGT. The CDR3 loop spans 18 amino acids. With V trimmed by 2 bases and J by 1 base, 12 bases remained unmatched. In DNA form, the CDR3 reads TGTGCCAGCAGTTACGGGGGTAGCGGGCTTCGGGGCACAGATACGCAGTATTTT. Translating gives CASSYGGSGLRGTDTQYF.

This clonotype has just a few counts. The chain links TRBV7-9 to TRBJ2-7; TRBD1 aligns across 11 bases. The V and J ends lost 5 bases and 5 bases, in that order; junction bases with no gene match: 8. Looked up from germline, CDR1 is SEHNR and CDR2 is FQNEAQ (reference sequence). The CDR3 has 15 residues. The CDR3 loop is CASSATGTGGNEQYF. The CDR3 nucleotides are TGTGCCAGCAGCGCCACCGGGACAGGGGGGAACGAGCAGTACTTC.

This chain uses TRBV12-3 or TRBV12-4 with TRBJ1-6, with D perhaps TRBD1 (5 bases). This CDR3 is built from 15 residues. V shed 8 bases and J shed 7 bases, with 18 bases lying between them. The CDR3, as DNA: TGTGCCAGCGTGTGGGGCGGACGGTCCAATTCACCCCTCCACTTT. Amino acid sequence: CASVWGGRSNSPLHF.

This clonotype occurred a few times. With a much larger clone just one base away, this may be a read error. V and J are TRBV12-3 or TRBV12-4 and TRBJ2-2, with TRBD1 as a possible D gene (6 bases). Between the trimmed V and J ends, which lost 4 bases and 6 bases, there was a span of 15 bases. The CDR3 sequence is 15 residues long. The CDR3 DNA follows: TGTGCCAGCAGTTCCCTAGGGGGTGGGGCCGGGGAGCTGTTTTTT. Protein: CASSSLGGGAGELFF.

Details on this clonotype: Since a much larger clone is just one base distant, this may be a read error. Since no conserved phenylalanine or tryptophan closes the CDR3, a read error is the likely cause. The rearrangement joins TRBV27 to TRBJ1-2; D perhaps matches TRBD1 (6 bases). The germline V and J ends were trimmed by 6 bases and 4 bases, with 18 bases remaining between them. The CDR3 is made up of 15 amino acids. The germline gives CDR1 MNHEY, CDR2 SMNVEV (reference sequence). As DNA, the CDR3 is TGTGCCAGCAGCCGGGGCGGGGGGCTCGCCTATGGCTACACCCTC. Protein sequence: CASSRGGGLAYGYTL.

This clonotype was observed a few times. The CDR3 loop is CAIGQGDNSPLHF. The CDR3 nucleotides are TGTGCCATCGGACAGGGAGATAATTCACCCCTCCACTTT. This chain joins TRBV6-2 or TRBV6-3 and TRBJ1-6; 8 bases agree with TRBD1. This CDR3 contains 13 residues. Germline V lookup: CDR1 MNHEY, CDR2 SVGEGT. The V segment lost 10 bases and the J segment 5 bases; nucleotides outside the gene matches: 4.

This chain uses TRBV20-1 with TRBJ2-5; D is uncertain. Germline-derived CDR1 and CDR2 are DFQATT and SNEGSKA (reference sequence). The CDR3 length is 11 residues. The germline V and J ends were trimmed by 4 bases and 4 bases, with 7 bases remaining between them. The CDR3 bases are TGCAGTGCTAATGCCCGAGAGACCCAGTACTTC. Translated, it gives CSANARETQYF.

This clonotype appeared a single time. Given a much more abundant clone one base away, this may be a read error. The chain carries TRBV11-3 and TRBJ1-4; D not certain. This CDR3 comprises 15 residues. From germline, CDR1 is SGHNT and CDR2 YENEEA. The CDR3 DNA sequence: TGTGCCAGCGGCTTCGGTGGGAGGACTAATGAAAAACTGTTTTTT. It encodes CASGFGGRTNEKLFF.

This clonotype was found many times. The chain links TRBV7-2 to TRBJ1-1; perhaps TRBD1 as D (5 bases). There are 16 residues in the CDR3. Deletions cut 5 bases from V and 1 base from J, with 17 bases between. Per germline, CDR1 SGHTA and CDR2 FQGNSA. CDR3 nucleotide sequence: TGTGCCAGCAGCGCCCAAGGGACGGGAGGGAACACTGAAGCTTTCTTT. Protein: CASSAQGTGGNTEAFF.

The chain has TRBV6-2 or TRBV6-3 and TRBJ2-3; TRBD2 agrees at 8 bases. This CDR3 is built from 15 residues. Germline CDR1 reads MNHEY; CDR2 reads SVGEGT. J gave up 6 bases and V 6 bases, and 11 bases lay outside the gene matches. This CDR3 is CASSLRVAGLDTQYF. In DNA, the CDR3 is TGTGCCAGCAGCTTACGTGTAGCGGGGTTGGATACGCAGTATTTT.

This clonotype was recorded many times. V gene TRBV28 combines with J gene TRBJ1-2; 8 bases agree with TRBD1. Germline V gives CDR1 MDHEN, CDR2 SYDVKM. The length of the CDR3 is 16 residues. The V and J ends lost 5 bases and 5 bases, in that order; junction bases with no gene match: 13. The CDR3 spells CASSQLESRQGYGYTF. CDR3 nucleotides: TGTGCCAGCAGTCAACTTGAATCCAGACAGGGGTATGGCTACACCTTC.

This clonotype came up many times. The DNA of the CDR3 is TGTGCCAGCAGTTACTCGACAGGGAGGACCGAGCAGTACTTC. Its translation: CASSYSTGRTEQYF. The chain recombines TRBV6-5 with TRBJ2-7, with a tentative D call TRBD1 (7 bases). Germline CDR1 and CDR2: MNHEY and SVGAGI. This CDR3 contains 14 residues. Trimming left V 0 bases short and J 6 bases short, with 12 bases between.

This clonotype was recorded at least ten times. The J gene is TRBJ2-2, the V gene TRBV7-2; D gene unclear. The CDR3 has 14 residues. CDR1 and CDR2 from the germline V gene are SGHTA and FQGNSA. V was clipped by 6 bases and J by 4 bases, with 12 bases between them. CDR3 coding DNA: TGTGCCAGCAGTCTTGACATGATCACCGGGGAGCTGTTTTTT. Its protein is CASSLDMITGELFF.

This clonotype was observed many times. The chain recombines TRBV6-5 with TRBJ1-5, with D possibly matching TRBD1 (6 bases). CDR3 length: 17 residues. Trimming took off 2 bases at V and 6 bases at J, with 20 bases between the two ends. The germline gives CDR1 MNHEY, CDR2 SVGAGI. The CDR3 nucleotides read TGTGCCAGCAGTTACGCGTTCCGGGGGCGCGATGGTCAGCCCCAGCATTTT. Its translation is CASSYAFRGRDGQPQHF.

Many counts were recorded for this clonotype. The CDR3 DNA sequence: TGTGCCAGCAGCTCGAGACAGGGGGCCTACGAGCAGTACTTC. It is translated as CASSSRQGAYEQYF. This chain connects TRBV7-2 to TRBJ2-7; 9 bases map to TRBD1. The CDR3 totals 14 residues. Germline V gene lookup returns CDR1 SGHTA and CDR2 FQGNSA. The J segment lost 2 bases and the V segment lost 4 bases, leaving 3 bases of the junction unmatched.

The chain joins TRBV5-4 to TRBJ1-2; weak D call: TRBD1 (5 bases). This CDR3 is 14 amino acids long. CDR1 SGHNT and CDR2 YYREEE come from the germline V gene (reference sequence). The germline V and J ends were trimmed by 3 bases and 7 bases, with 16 bases remaining between them. The CDR3 sequence: CASSCDPGSAGYTF. The CDR3 DNA is TGTGCCAGCAGCTGCGACCCAGGGTCGGCTGGCTACACCTTC.

There are many counts of this clonotype. This chain connects TRBV2 to TRBJ2-4; possibly TRBD1 for D (6 bases). Germline V CDR1 and CDR2: SNHLY, FYNNEI. The CDR3 consists of 15 residues. The germline V and J ends were trimmed by 6 bases and 1 base, with 13 bases remaining between them. The CDR3 loop reads CASRYRVEAKNIQYF. DNA for the CDR3: TGTGCCAGCAGATACAGGGTCGAGGCCAAAAACATTCAGTACTTC.

This chain uses TRBV6-5 with TRBJ2-7; 9 bases fit TRBD1. Germline V gene sequence: CDR1 MNHEY, CDR2 SVGAGI. This CDR3 comprises 15 residues. V was clipped by 4 bases and J by 5 bases; unmatched bases: 9. CDR3 DNA sequence: TGTGCCAGCAGTTCGAGCGGGACAGGGAGAAACGAGCAGTACTTC. This gives the protein CASSSSGTGRNEQYF.